The 22 T cell receptor beta chains below come from one sample, sequenced in a study of cytomegalovirus exposure and HLA in healthy donors. Both 60 Vbeta primers and 13 Jbeta primers went into the PCR. The repertoire was sequenced with immunoSEQ multiplex PCR; TCRdb's copy has only in-frame clones and lacks some. The data contain over 200,000 clones, roughly 89% of them singletons. Specimen: PBMCs. The source is a woman younger than 30 in good health and CMV-seronegative.

This rearrangement joins TRBV27 to TRBJ1-1, with D hard to call. The CDR3 covers 13 residues. V lost 5 bases and J lost 3, with 10 bases in between. Germline V gives CDR1 MNHEY, CDR2 SMNVEV (reference sequence). CDR3 nucleotide sequence: TGTGCCAGCAGTCCCTTTGGAGACACTGAAGCTTTCTTT. Its translation: CASSPFGDTEAFF.

J is TRBJ2-1 and V is TRBV30; 16 bases fit TRBD2. The CDR3 totals 15 residues. The V gene's germline CDR1 is GTSNPN and CDR2 SVGIG (reference sequence). The V segment lost 5 bases and the J segment 7 bases; nucleotides outside the gene matches: 5. The CDR3 here is CAWQGGLAGGNEQFF. The CDR3, as DNA: TGTGCCTGGCAAGGGGGACTAGCGGGAGGGAATGAGCAGTTCTTC. Drawing the rest from reference TRBV30 and TRBJ2-1, the complete variable domain is SQTIHQWPATLVQPVGSPLSLECTVEGTSNPNLYWYRQAAGRGLQLLFYSVGIGQISSEVPQNLSASRPQDRQFILSSKKLLLSDSGFYLCAWQGGLAGGNEQFFGPGTRLTVL.

The genes are TRBV6-5 and TRBJ1-2, with D possibly being TRBD1 (6 bases). Germline CDR1 is MNHEY and CDR2 is SVGAGI. CDR3 length equals 12 residues. The V and J ends lost 6 bases and 4 bases respectively, with 9 bases between them. CDR3 protein: CASRDSAYGYTF. Written as DNA, the CDR3 is TGTGCCAGCAGGGACAGTGCCTATGGCTACACCTTC.

This clone was detected only once. This sequence joins TRBV19 and TRBJ2-3, with 12 positions matching TRBD2. Germline V gene data show CDR1 as LNHDA and CDR2 as SQIVND (reference sequence). The CDR3 is 18 amino acids. Trimming at V came to 3 bases and at J to 2 bases, leaving 9 bases not matched to a gene. The DNA for the CDR3 is TGTGCCAGTAGTATCCCTAATGGACTAGCGGGGTTCACAGATACGCAGTATTTT. Its translation is CASSIPNGLAGFTDTQYF. Looking up the rest from reference TRBV19 and TRBJ2-3 gives the full variable domain: DGGITQSPKYLFRKEGQNVTLSCEQNLNHDAMYWYRQDPGQGLRLIYYSQIVNDFQKGDIAEGYSVSREKKESFPLTVTSAQKNPTAFYLCASSIPNGLAGFTDTQYFGPGTRLTVL.

The V call is TRBV27, the J call TRBJ2-3, with 9 bases matching TRBD2. Germline lookup yields CDR1 MNHEY and CDR2 SMNVEV (reference sequence). The CDR3 has 16 amino acids. V lost 0 bases to trimming and J lost 1 base; unmatched junction nucleotides: 2. CDR3 sequence reads: CASSLSASGGTDTQYF. CDR3 sequence (DNA): TGTGCCAGCAGTTTATCGGCTAGCGGGGGCACAGATACGCAGTATTTT.

V and J are TRBV18 and TRBJ1-2, with 12 bases matching TRBD1. Germline V gene sequence: CDR1 KGHSH, CDR2 LQKENI. V was clipped by 7 bases and J by 1 base; unmatched bases: 16. CDR3 length equals 19 residues. The CDR3 loop reads CASFSLIRDRGPINYGYTF. In DNA, the CDR3 is TGTGCCAGCTTTTCACTTATCCGGGACAGGGGGCCCATTAACTATGGCTACACCTTC.

This clone was detected once. V gene TRBV10-3 combines with J gene TRBJ1-2, with D possibly TRBD1 on 5 matching bases. Trimming removed 4 bases at V and 4 bases at J, with 13 bases between. The CDR3 is 14 residues long. Germline CDR1 reads ENHRY; CDR2 reads SYGVKD. The CDR3 coding sequence is TGTGCCATCAGTGCGGGTGGGGCACTCTATGGCTACACCTTC. Translation gives CAISAGGALYGYTF.

The rearrangement uses TRBV27 and TRBJ2-7, with 10 bases lining up with TRBD2. Unmatched junction bases numbered 9, after V lost 6 bases and J lost 4 bases. CDR1 MNHEY and CDR2 SMNVEV come from the germline V gene (reference sequence). The CDR3 has 15 residues. CDR3 DNA sequence: TGTGCCAGCAGCTACTCTAGCGGGAGCTGGTACGAGCAGTACTTC. This codes for CASSYSSGSWYEQYF.

The chain links TRBV7-9 to TRBJ1-5, with D perhaps matching TRBD1 (6 bases). Germline lookup yields CDR1 SEHNR and CDR2 FQNEAQ (reference sequence). The CDR3 length is 17 residues. Trimming cost V 1 base and J 0 bases, with 13 bases left between them. The CDR3: CASSLVGGPYSNQPQHF. The DNA of the CDR3 is TGTGCCAGCAGCTTAGTGGGGGGGCCTTATAGCAATCAGCCCCAGCATTTT.

The V and J genes are TRBV28 and TRBJ1-2, with unresolved D. Looked up from germline, CDR1 is MDHEN and CDR2 is SYDVKM. V lost 2 bases to trimming and J lost 6 bases, with 10 bases between them. The CDR3 consists of 13 residues. This chain's CDR3 is CASSLLVTDGYTF. CDR3 bases: TGTGCCAGCAGTTTACTGGTGACTGATGGCTACACCTTC.

V is TRBV5-1 and J is TRBJ2-1; perhaps TRBD2 as D (6 bases). This CDR3 comprises 16 residues. CDR1 and CDR2 from the germline V gene are SGHRS and YFSETQ. Trimming took off 4 bases at V and 7 bases at J, with 21 bases between the two ends. The CDR3: CASSPGDLGGGNEQFF. CDR3 DNA: TGCGCCAGCAGCCCCGGAGACCTGGGAGGAGGGAATGAGCAGTTCTTC.

The chain joins TRBV4-3 to TRBJ2-3; D is possibly TRBD2 (5 bases). CDR3 size: 18 residues. Between the trimmed V and J ends, which lost 1 base and 2 bases, there was a span of 19 bases. Germline CDR1 reads LGHNA; CDR2 reads YSLEER. The CDR3: CASSQVPIASGTTDTQYF. The CDR3 bases are TGCGCCAGCAGCCAAGTTCCTATAGCGTCCGGAACCACAGATACGCAGTATTTT.

This chain uses TRBV7-9 with TRBJ2-7; TRBD2 matches at 9 bases. CDR3 length: 15 residues. The germline gives CDR1 SEHNR, CDR2 FQNEAQ (reference sequence). V lost 0 bases and J lost 5; bases outside the gene matches: 5. For the CDR3, the DNA is TGTGCCAGCAGCTTAGCGATAGCGGGGGCCCACGAGCAGTACTTC. Its translation: CASSLAIAGAHEQYF.

A note on this clone: A read error may account for a junction end that differs from germline. This CDR3 is also generated by other DNA sequences in the sample. The rearrangement uses TRBV2 and TRBJ1-2; 7 positions agree with TRBD1. This CDR3 has 14 residues. Germline V gives CDR1 SNHLY, CDR2 FYNNEI. The CDR3 DNA is TGTGCCAGCAGAGGGGACAGCCTCAACTATGGCTACACCTTT. This gives the protein CASRGDSLNYGYTF.

This rearrangement joins TRBV6-4 to TRBJ1-6; D not certain. The V and J ends lost 0 bases and 7 bases respectively, with 4 bases between them. This CDR3 contains 13 residues. Germline lookup yields CDR1 MRHNA and CDR2 SNTAGT. The CDR3 loop is CASSDSGNSPLHF. CDR3 coding DNA: TGTGCCAGCAGTGACTCGGGCAATTCACCCCTCCACTTT.

This chain joins TRBV6-5 and TRBJ2-3; 10 bases line up with TRBD1. Germline values: CDR1 MNHEY, CDR2 SVGAGI. The CDR3 totals 15 residues. Trimming removed 6 bases from V and 1 base from J; junction bases left unmatched: 4. The CDR3 DNA follows: TGTGCCAGCAGACGACAGGGGGCGGGCACAGATACGCAGTATTTT. This sequence encodes CASRRQGAGTDTQYF.

The chain carries TRBV6-1 and TRBJ2-7, with TRBD1 identical over 9 bases. V trimming: 5 bases; J trimming: 5 bases; junction bases outside the gene matches: 10. This CDR3 has 15 amino acids. From germline, CDR1 is MNHNS and CDR2 SASEGT. Written as DNA, the CDR3 is TGTGCCAGCAGTTCTGCCGGGACAGGGTATAACGAGCAGTACTTC. The encoded protein is CASSSAGTGYNEQYF.

This clone has a single count. The chain has TRBV6-5 and TRBJ2-7, with D unresolved. Trimming pared 5 bases from V and 3 bases from J, leaving 5 bases between. The CDR3 extends over 11 amino acids. CDR1 is MNHEY and CDR2 is SVGAGI in the germline V gene. Here the CDR3 reads CASSIDYEQYF. CDR3 in DNA: TGTGCCAGCAGTATAGACTACGAGCAGTACTTC.

V usage is TRBV4-2 and J usage is TRBJ2-7, with 11 bases identical to TRBD2. The J segment lost 2 bases and the V segment lost 3 bases, leaving 21 bases of the junction unmatched. Germline values: CDR1 LGHNA, CDR2 YNFKEQ. The CDR3 runs 21 residues. CDR3 sequence: CASSQGGGSWVAGGLPYEQYF. The CDR3, as DNA: TGTGCCAGCAGCCAGGGTGGGGGGTCGTGGGTAGCGGGGGGGTTACCCTACGAGCAGTACTTC.

This sequence joins TRBV6-5 and TRBJ1-1; no firm D call. Per the germline V gene, CDR1 is MNHEY and CDR2 is SVGAGI. The length of the CDR3 is 12 residues. The V end was cut by 7 bases, the J end by 4 bases, with 10 bases between. The CDR3 sequence is CASTSSGTEAFF. CDR3 nucleotide sequence: TGTGCCAGCACCTCGAGTGGCACTGAAGCTTTCTTT.

The rearrangement uses TRBV7-9 and TRBJ1-2; D uncertain. CDR1 and CDR2 (germline): SEHNR, FQNEAQ (reference sequence). The V gene lost 3 bases and the J gene lost 0 bases, with 8 bases spanning the gap. The CDR3 contains 14 residues. The CDR3 DNA follows: TGTGCCAGCAGCTTTTCAGCGCCTAACTATGGCTACACCTTC. This translates into CASSFSAPNYGYTF. The variable domain in full, with the rest retrieved from reference TRBV7-9 and TRBJ1-2, is DTGVSQNPRHKITKRGQNVTFRCDPISEHNRLYWYRQTLGQGPEFLTYFQNEAQLEKSRLLSDRFSAERPKGSFSTLEIQRTEQGDSAMYLCASSFSAPNYGYTFGSGTRLTVV.

The chain uses TRBV4-1 and TRBJ2-1; unclear D gene. The V end was cut by 1 base, the J end by 7 bases, with 5 bases between. CDR1 is MGHRA, CDR2 YSYEKL, per germline. CDR3 length equals 12 residues. CDR3: CASSQVRNEQFF. The DNA for the CDR3 is TGCGCCAGCAGCCAAGTGCGGAATGAGCAGTTCTTC.